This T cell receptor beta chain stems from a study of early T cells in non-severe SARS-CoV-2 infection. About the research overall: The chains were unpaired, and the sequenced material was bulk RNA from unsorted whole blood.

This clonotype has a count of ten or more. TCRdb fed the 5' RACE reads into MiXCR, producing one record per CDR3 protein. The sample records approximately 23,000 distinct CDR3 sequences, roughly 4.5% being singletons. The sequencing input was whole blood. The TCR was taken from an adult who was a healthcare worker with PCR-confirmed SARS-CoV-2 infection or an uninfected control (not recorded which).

The DNA of the CDR3 is TGTGCCAGCAGCTCCCCTCCCGGGACTATCGTCCCAGATACGCAGTATTTT. Translation: CASSSPPGTIVPDTQYF. The chain carries TRBV7-2 and TRBJ2-3, with 7 bases aligning to TRBD2. Trimming removed 4 bases from V and 4 bases from J; junction bases left unmatched: 14. The CDR3 length is 17 residues. Germline assignment: CDR1 SGHTA and CDR2 FQGNSA. The variable domain in full, with the rest retrieved from reference TRBV7-2 and TRBJ2-3, is GAGVSQSPSNKVTEKGKDVELRCDPISGHTALYWYRQSLGQGLEFLIYFQGNSAPDKSGLPSDRFSAERTGGSVSTLTIQRTQQEDSAVYLCASSSPPGTIVPDTQYFGPGTRLTVL.